The 17 T cell receptor beta chains reported below all come from one sample, sequenced in a study of blood T cell repertoires in COVID-19. TCRdb's copy holds only in-frame clones and misses some; the assay was immunoSEQ multiplex PCR. Among about 120,000 clones, under 80% were seen once, and the ten largest hold 2% to 3%. Specimen: peripheral blood. The receptors here all came from a man aged 50 to 60 with acute or convalescent COVID-19.

In this sample, this clone turned up once. The V and J genes are TRBV12-5 and TRBJ1-5, with TRBD1 matching over 10 bases. This CDR3 is built from 18 residues. Looked up from germline, CDR1 is LGHNT and CDR2 is FRNRAP. Trimming at V came to 4 bases and at J to 1 base, leaving 10 bases not matched to a gene. CDR3 amino acids: CASGSTTRDRGSNQPQHF. The CDR3 coding sequence is TGTGCTAGTGGTTCGACAACCCGGGACAGGGGAAGCAATCAGCCCCAGCATTTT.

The genes are TRBV2 and TRBJ2-7; TRBD1 matches at 7 bases. The germline V gene has CDR1 SNHLY and CDR2 FYNNEI. This CDR3 has 15 residues. V shed 7 bases and J 2 bases; nucleotides not matched to a gene: 11. CDR3 residues: CASTESGQGAYEQYF. Here the CDR3 DNA reads TGTGCCAGCACCGAGAGTGGTCAGGGGGCCTACGAGCAGTACTTC.

The chain carries TRBV27 and TRBJ2-3; D call uncertain. The V gene's germline CDR1 is MNHEY and CDR2 SMNVEV (reference sequence). The CDR3 is made up of 11 amino acids. V was trimmed by 8 bases and J by 5 bases, leaving 8 bases between them. CDR3 region: CASGFLDTQYF. Written as DNA, the CDR3 is TGTGCCAGCGGCTTTTTAGATACGCAGTATTTT.

The chain combines TRBV4-1 with TRBJ1-5; 12 positions agree with TRBD1. Per germline, CDR1 MGHRA and CDR2 YSYEKL. The length of the CDR3 is 20 residues. After removal of 5 bases from V and 0 bases from J, the junction contained 14 bases not matched to a gene. The CDR3 sequence: CASSNLWGQGAKYSNQPQHF. CDR3 DNA sequence: TGCGCCAGCAGCAACTTGTGGGGACAGGGGGCTAAATATAGCAATCAGCCCCAGCATTTT.

This clone has just a few counts. The chain is built from TRBV19 and TRBJ2-2; 11 bases fit TRBD2. V lost 3 bases to trimming and J lost 6 bases; unmatched junction nucleotides: 3. From germline, CDR1 is LNHDA and CDR2 SQIVND (reference sequence). CDR3 length equals 15 residues. CDR3 protein: CASSIVAGGPGELFF. As DNA, the CDR3 is TGTGCCAGTAGTATTGTAGCGGGAGGGCCCGGGGAGCTGTTTTTT.

The chain couples TRBV6-2 or TRBV6-3 to TRBJ2-1; 12 nucleotides agree with TRBD2. Germline lookup yields CDR1 MNHEY and CDR2 SVGEGT. The V gene end was trimmed by 0 bases and the J gene end by 8 bases; junction bases not matched to a gene: 5. The CDR3 has 16 amino acids. The CDR3 DNA reads as TGTGCCAGCAGTTACTCCCCTAGCGGGAGGGCACATGAGCAGTTCTTC. It yields the protein CASSYSPSGRAHEQFF.

The chain carries TRBV28 and TRBJ2-1; the match to TRBD2 covers 14 bases. The V segment lost 2 bases and the J segment 12 bases; nucleotides outside the gene matches: 21. The CDR3 has 20 amino acids. Germline V gives CDR1 MDHEN, CDR2 SYDVKM. This CDR3 reads CASSLTGAGTSGRIIQGQFF. The DNA for the CDR3 is TGTGCCAGCAGTTTAACTGGGGCCGGGACTAGCGGGAGAATCATACAGGGGCAGTTCTTC.

J is TRBJ1-1 and V is TRBV2; 8 positions agree with TRBD1. V dropped 6 bases and J dropped 4; count of bases not matched to a gene: 13. CDR3 length: 16 amino acids. From germline, CDR1 is SNHLY and CDR2 FYNNEI. The DNA for the CDR3 is TGTGCCAGCAGAAAAGGCAGGGGGCTTTTAGGCACTGAAGCTTTCTTT. Its translation is CASRKGRGLLGTEAFF.

The chain joins TRBV4-2 to TRBJ2-7; the match to TRBD2 covers 14 bases. The CDR3 is 19 amino acids. The junction had 11 bases not matched to a gene; V was cut back by 2 bases and J by 2 bases. Germline assignment: CDR1 LGHNA and CDR2 YNFKEQ. The CDR3 DNA reads as TGTGCCAGCAGCCAAAATTTGGGACTAGCGGGGGCGATTGCCTACGAGCAGTACTTC. This translates into CASSQNLGLAGAIAYEQYF.

The table lists this clone with a count of one. DNA of the CDR3: TGTGCCAGTAAGATTAGCGGGAGTACGTACAATGAGCAGTTCTTC. Translation: CASKISGSTYNEQFF. The V call is TRBV19, the J call TRBJ2-1, with 9 nucleotides matching TRBD2. Trimming at V came to 7 bases and at J to 4 bases, leaving 8 bases not matched to a gene. Looked up from germline, CDR1 is LNHDA and CDR2 is SQIVND (reference sequence). This CDR3 has 15 residues.

The rearrangement joins TRBV3-1 (or the pseudogene TRBV3-2) to TRBJ2-5, with D unclear. V lost 4 bases and J lost 5, with 17 bases in between. From germline, CDR1 is LGHDT and CDR2 YNNKEL (reference sequence). The CDR3 runs 15 residues. CDR3 sequence: CASSLFSYLWETQYF. The CDR3 DNA reads TGTGCCAGCAGCCTCTTTTCCTATCTCTGGGAGACCCAGTACTTC.

The rearrangement uses TRBV4-2 and TRBJ1-6, with 8 bases that match TRBD1. V lost 0 bases to trimming and J lost 8 bases; unmatched junction nucleotides: 6. This CDR3 has 16 amino acids. Germline-derived CDR1 and CDR2 are LGHNA and YNFKEQ. This chain's CDR3 is CASSQDGDRTYSPLHF. The DNA for the CDR3 is TGTGCCAGCAGCCAAGATGGGGACAGGACGTATTCACCCCTCCACTTT.

The chain joins TRBV4-1 to TRBJ2-2; 7 nucleotides match TRBD1. V gave up 5 bases and J gave up 5 bases; unmatched junction bases: 8. The CDR3 is 15 residues long. Germline V CDR1 and CDR2: MGHRA, YSYEKL. The CDR3 region is CASSATGVGTGELFF. In nucleotides, the CDR3 is TGCGCCAGCAGCGCCACAGGGGTCGGGACCGGGGAGCTGTTTTTT.

This clone has just one count. The chain recombines TRBV5-1 with TRBJ1-4; TRBD1 is a possible D gene (5 bases). The V end lost 5 bases, the J end lost 10 bases, and 15 bases lay between the germline ends. The germline gives CDR1 SGHRS, CDR2 YFSETQ. CDR3 length: 13 amino acids. CDR3 sequence: CASRGRGETKLFF. The CDR3 DNA is TGCGCCAGCAGGGGACGGGGGGAGACAAAACTGTTTTTT.

This chain joins TRBV4-2 and TRBJ2-7; D perhaps matches TRBD1 (5 bases). CDR3 length: 16 residues. Between the trimmed V and J ends, which lost 0 bases and 2 bases, there was a span of 14 bases. Germline V CDR1 and CDR2: LGHNA, YNFKEQ. The chain's CDR3 is CASSQDFTEGAYEQYF. Written as DNA, the CDR3 is TGTGCCAGCAGCCAAGATTTTACAGAAGGGGCCTACGAGCAGTACTTC.

The genes are TRBV12-3 or TRBV12-4 and TRBJ1-2, with 8 bases identical to TRBD1. The CDR3 is 13 residues long. The ends lost 2 bases at V and 6 bases at J; junction bases unmatched: 2. This CDR3 is CASSLLDRDGYTF. DNA of the CDR3: TGTGCCAGCAGTTTACTGGACAGGGATGGCTACACCTTC.

V gene TRBV10-3 combines with J gene TRBJ1-2, with D possibly matching TRBD1 (6 bases). The CDR3 sequence is 12 residues long. V was clipped by 11 bases and J by 2 bases, with 12 bases between them. The germline CDR1 and CDR2 sequences are ENHRY and SYGVKD. The CDR3 nucleotides are TGTGCCGCTACAGGGTTAAACTATGGCTACACCTTC. This gives the protein CAATGLNYGYTF.